This T cell receptor beta chain was captured by sequencing in a study of blood T cell repertoires in COVID-19. Study at large: Collection of acute and convalescent COVID-19 samples took place in the United States, Italy and Spain.

In this sample, this clone turned up a few times. Authors' processing steps: Amplification with reference gene primers provided the estimates of nucleated cell counts. The method was immunoSEQ multiplex PCR; TCRdb's version includes in-frame clones alone and lacks a portion of them. Clone size and the V and J calls come from that table; the DNA yielded D and trimming. Of around 250,000 clones listed, about four fifths are singletons. The CDR3 contains 14 residues. Germline values: CDR1 SGHRS, CDR2 YFSETQ. V lost 0 bases and J lost 7; bases outside the gene matches: 6. This receptor was obtained from a man between 35 and 55 years old with active or convalescent COVID-19. Sequencing used peripheral blood. The chain carries TRBV5-1 and TRBJ2-7, with 8 bases lining up with TRBD2. CDR3 amino acids: CASSLGLPGGEQYF. The CDR3 region has the DNA TGCGCCAGCAGCTTGGGATTGCCGGGAGGGGAGCAGTACTTC.